These 11 T cell receptor beta chains originate from one sample sequenced in a study of T cell changes during pregnancy in multiple sclerosis. Sequencing used immunoSEQ multiplex PCR; TCRdb keeps in-frame clones, though not all of them. The data contain over 70,000 clones, around 93% of them seen just once; the ten biggest clones take up 1.5% to 2%. Sequencing was performed on peripheral blood, taken in the first trimester of pregnancy. These receptors all come from a female donor in good health, enrolled as a control in a pregnancy study.

The chain couples TRBV5-1 to TRBJ1-4, with a tentative D call TRBD1 (6 bases). The CDR3 loop spans 14 amino acids. The germline CDR1 and CDR2 sequences are SGHRS and YFSETQ. V lost 2 bases and J 9 bases, leaving 14 bases between the germline ends. In nucleotides, the CDR3 is TGCGCCAGCAGCTTAGGACAGCCTATGAAAAAACTGTTTTTT. This encodes CASSLGQPMKKLFF.

The genes are TRBV7-2 and TRBJ2-5; D possibly corresponds to TRBD1 (6 bases). Trimming left V 4 bases short and J 3 bases short, with 9 bases between. Germline CDR1 and CDR2: SGHTA and FQGNSA. The CDR3 totals 13 residues. CDR3 amino acids: CASSYTGKETQYF. The CDR3, as DNA: TGTGCCAGCAGCTATACAGGGAAAGAGACCCAGTACTTC.

The chain is built from TRBV6-1 and TRBJ1-3; no definite D call. This CDR3 spans 15 amino acids. The V gene's germline CDR1 is MNHNS and CDR2 SASEGT. V was pared by 6 bases and J by 0 bases, with 12 bases between. CDR3 residues: CASRREEGSGNTIYF. The CDR3 nucleotides read TGTGCCAGCAGGAGGGAGGAGGGCTCTGGAAACACCATATATTTT.

The chain has TRBV28 and TRBJ1-6; D is unclear. Germline V lookup: CDR1 MDHEN, CDR2 SYDVKM. The germline V and J ends were trimmed by 3 bases and 0 bases, with 15 bases remaining between them. The CDR3 is 18 amino acids. CDR3 DNA sequence: TGTGCCAGCAGTTTCCCCCTTTTGGGCCCCTCCTATAATTCACCCCTCCACTTT. Amino acid sequence: CASSFPLLGPSYNSPLHF.

The rearrangement uses TRBV27 and TRBJ2-1; 10 bases fit TRBD2. The length of the CDR3 is 14 residues. Germline loops: CDR1 MNHEY, CDR2 SMNVEV (reference sequence). The V gene end was trimmed by 6 bases and the J gene end by 9 bases; junction bases not matched to a gene: 8. The CDR3 here is CASRLSGGAREQFF. Written as DNA, the CDR3 is TGTGCCAGCAGGCTCAGCGGGGGGGCCCGTGAGCAGTTCTTC.

The chain couples TRBV29-1 to TRBJ1-1; no clear D gene. The germline CDR1 and CDR2 sequences are SQVTM and ANQGSEA. V was clipped by 6 bases and J by 5 bases, with 16 bases between them. This CDR3 has 13 residues. Written as DNA, the CDR3 is TGCAGCGTGCGGGCCCCCGCCGCGACTGAAGCTTTCTTT. This codes for CSVRAPAATEAFF.

This clone was detected only a few times. The chain has TRBV14 and TRBJ1-2, with D perhaps TRBD1 (5 bases). This CDR3 comprises 13 residues. V gave up 4 bases and J gave up 4 bases, with 10 bases separating them. The germline gives CDR1 SGHDN, CDR2 FVKESK. CDR3 loop: CASSPGTLYGYTF. DNA of the CDR3: TGTGCCAGCAGCCCAGGGACTCTCTATGGCTACACCTTC. The whole variable domain, filled in from reference TRBV14 and TRBJ1-2, reads EAGVTQFPSHSVIEKGQTVTLRCDPISGHDNLYWYRRVMGKEIKFLLHFVKESKQDESGMPNNRFLAERTGGTYSTLKVQPAELEDSGVYFCASSPGTLYGYTFGSGTRLTVV.

CDR3 in DNA: TGTGCCAGCAGCCAAGACCGGCGGGACACTGAAGCTTTCTTT. Translation gives CASSQDRRDTEAFF. The V call is TRBV4-2, the J call TRBJ1-1, with no clear D. V was shortened by 0 bases and J by 3 bases, with 8 bases between the two germline ends. There are 14 residues in the CDR3. Germline CDR1 is LGHNA and CDR2 is YNFKEQ.

In its sample, this clone was seen once. The rearrangement joins TRBV5-4 to TRBJ1-2; TRBD1 agrees at 10 bases. Germline CDR1 SGHNT, CDR2 YYREEE (reference sequence). The CDR3 loop spans 16 amino acids. Germline trimming cut 5 bases from V and 3 bases from J; bases unmatched to any gene: 10. The CDR3 region has the DNA TGTGCCAGCAGTTCATTAGACAGGGGGCAGGACTATGGCTACACCTTC. This codes for CASSSLDRGQDYGYTF.

The V and J genes are TRBV7-6 and TRBJ1-3, with D unresolved. This CDR3 is built from 15 residues. From germline, CDR1 is SGHVS and CDR2 FNYEAQ. V lost 1 base to trimming and J lost 2 bases, with 9 bases between them. The CDR3 DNA is TGTGCCAGCAGCTTAGGTCAGACACCTGGAAACACCATATATTTT. It is translated as CASSLGQTPGNTIYF.

V and J are TRBV5-6 and TRBJ1-5; D remains ambiguous. Trimming shortened V by 2 bases and J by 2 bases, and 2 bases separated the two germline ends. The CDR3 covers 12 residues. Germline CDR1 reads SGHDT; CDR2 reads YYEEEE. The CDR3 DNA reads TGTGCCAGCAGCTTCGGCAATCAGCCCCAGCATTTT. Translation gives CASSFGNQPQHF.